This passage covers 25 T cell receptor beta chains from one sample sequenced in a study of T cells after yellow fever vaccination. TCRdb independently ran MiXCR on the 5' RACE reads; one entry per CDR3 protein. The sample lists around 310,000 distinct CDR3 sequences; roughly 4% were seen once. Sequenced here: PBMCs, sampled 5 days after the yellow fever booster vaccination. These receptors all stem from a young man who received the YFV17D yellow fever vaccine.

This clonotype showed up many times. The chain carries TRBV12-3 or TRBV12-4 and TRBJ2-2; no firm D call. V was cut by 6 bases and J by 6 bases, with 11 bases left in between. This CDR3 comprises 13 residues. The CDR3 loop is CASSLGRAGELFF. The CDR3 nucleotides are TGTGCCAGCAGCCTAGGCCGGGCCGGGGAGCTGTTTTTT.

This clonotype was recorded a few times. V is TRBV5-4 and J is TRBJ2-5; 10 nucleotides agree with TRBD2. The CDR3 contains 16 residues. The J segment lost 1 base and the V segment lost 0 bases, leaving 3 bases of the junction unmatched. Germline values: CDR1 SGHNT, CDR2 YYREEE (reference sequence). CDR3 DNA: TGTGCCAGCAGCTTGGTTAGCGGGGGGCTCCAAGAGACCCAGTACTTC. Protein: CASSLVSGGLQETQYF. The variable domain in full, completed from reference TRBV5-4 and TRBJ2-5, reads ETGVTQSPTHLIKTRGQQVTLRCSSQSGHNTVSWYQQALGQGPQFIFQYYREEENGRGNFPPRFSGLQFPNYSSELNVNALELDDSALYLCASSLVSGGLQETQYFGPGTRLLVL.

The chain combines TRBV28 with TRBJ1-2; tentatively, D is TRBD1 (5 bases). With 7 bases removed from V and 5 bases from J, the gap between germline ends came to 11 bases. Germline V gene data show CDR1 as MDHEN and CDR2 as SYDVKM. The CDR3 has 12 amino acids. CDR3 in DNA: TGTGCCAGCATCGGAGGGGTGTATGGCTACACCTTC. Protein product: CASIGGVYGYTF.

This clonotype appeared many times. The chain employs TRBV4-1 and TRBJ2-1; the D is unclear. The CDR3 length is 16 residues. Germline CDR1 and CDR2: MGHRA and YSYEKL. Trimming took 1 base from V and 1 from J, leaving 11 bases between them. CDR3 in DNA: TGCGCCAGCAGCCAAGTCGACCTAGTTTCCTACAATGAGCAGTTCTTC. It specifies CASSQVDLVSYNEQFF.

This chain links TRBV12-3 or TRBV12-4 with TRBJ1-2, with a tentative D call TRBD1 (5 bases). V was shortened by 3 bases and J by 8 bases, with 13 bases between the two germline ends. The CDR3 contains 13 residues. Written as DNA, the CDR3 is TGTGCCAGCAGTTTGCAATCAGGGAAGGGCTACACCTTC. Residues: CASSLQSGKGYTF.

This sequence joins TRBV7-9 and TRBJ1-6; perhaps TRBD1 as D (6 bases). The germline V gene encodes CDR1 SEHNR and CDR2 FQNEAQ (reference sequence). The length of the CDR3 is 15 residues. V lost 3 bases and J lost 7, with 13 bases in between. The CDR3 protein is CASSLVGDKNSPLHF. Written as DNA, the CDR3 is TGTGCCAGCAGCTTGGTGGGGGACAAGAATTCACCCCTCCACTTT.

This clonotype was picked up a small number of times. The V call is TRBV5-1, the J call TRBJ2-2; the D is unclear. Trimming removed 4 bases at V and 5 bases at J, with 15 bases between. Germline V gene lookup returns CDR1 SGHRS and CDR2 YFSETQ. The CDR3 has 15 amino acids. Here the CDR3 DNA reads TGCGCCAGCAGCCAAACCGCCCAAAGAACCGGGGAGCTGTTTTTT. It translates to CASSQTAQRTGELFF.

This clonotype was observed a few times. At one end the junction does not follow the germline gene, possibly because of a read error. The V and J genes are TRBV6-5 and TRBJ2-2, with 7 positions matching TRBD1. CDR1 MNHEY and CDR2 SVGAGI come from the germline V gene. This CDR3 spans 15 amino acids. CDR3 sequence reads: CASSSGTANTGEPFF. CDR3 DNA: TGTGCCAGCAGCTCCGGGACAGCGAACACCGGGGAGCCGTTTTTT.

This clonotype was recorded a few times. The CDR3 sequence: CASRIRGPRLDNYGYTF. CDR3 in DNA: TGTGCCAGCAGAATTCGCGGGCCCCGTTTAGATAACTATGGCTACACCTTC. J is TRBJ1-2 and V is TRBV2; no clear D gene. Germline assignment: CDR1 SNHLY and CDR2 FYNNEI. The CDR3 has 17 amino acids. Trimming stripped 6 bases from V and 1 base from J, with 21 bases between.

This clonotype appeared many times. V usage is TRBV7-8 and J usage is TRBJ2-5, with D perhaps assigned TRBD1 or TRBD2 (5 bases each). The CDR3 extends over 15 amino acids. Per germline, CDR1 SGHVS and CDR2 FQNEAQ. The germline V and J ends were trimmed by 5 bases and 5 bases, with 18 bases remaining between them. This CDR3 reads CASSNGEGLQETQYF. The CDR3 DNA follows: TGTGCCAGCAGCAACGGTGAGGGGCTTCAGGAGACCCAGTACTTC.

This clonotype was seen a handful of times. The V gene is TRBV4-1, the J gene TRBJ1-1; D might be TRBD1 (6 bases). This CDR3 is built from 16 residues. Germline CDR1 reads MGHRA; CDR2 reads YSYEKL. Trimming took 3 bases from V and 0 from J, leaving 14 bases between them. The CDR3 region is CASSHDRDTLNTEAFF. In DNA form, the CDR3 reads TGCGCCAGCAGCCACGACCGGGACACCCTGAACACTGAAGCTTTCTTT.

This chain uses TRBV19 with TRBJ2-7, with 8 bases matching TRBD1. The CDR3 is 12 amino acids. V shed 8 bases, J shed 4 bases, and the junction held 4 bases outside the gene matches. Looked up from germline, CDR1 is LNHDA and CDR2 is SQIVND (reference sequence). The CDR3 bases are TGTGCCAGTGGGGACAGGCAATACGAGCAGTACTTC. Translation gives CASGDRQYEQYF. Variable domain in full (rest from reference TRBV19 and TRBJ2-7): DGGITQSPKYLFRKEGQNVTLSCEQNLNHDAMYWYRQDPGQGLRLIYYSQIVNDFQKGDIAEGYSVSREKKESFPLTVTSAQKNPTAFYLCASGDRQYEQYFGPGTRLTVT.

This clonotype was observed at least ten times. This sequence joins TRBV5-6 and TRBJ2-1, with D possibly TRBD2 on 6 matching bases. In germline, CDR1 is SGHDT, CDR2 YYEEEE. CDR3 length: 12 residues. V lost 5 bases and J 12 bases, leaving 15 bases between the germline ends. The CDR3 DNA sequence: TGTGCCAGCAGAATCCGGCGGGGCGGGCAGTTCTTC. It specifies CASRIRRGGQFF. The variable domain in full, completed from reference TRBV5-6 and TRBJ2-1, reads DAGVTQSPTHLIKTRGQQVTLRCSPKSGHDTVSWYQQALGQGPQFIFQYYEEEERQRGNFPDRFSGHQFPNYSSELNVNALLLGDSALYLCASRIRRGGQFFGPGTRLTVL.

This clonotype occurred many times. The V call is TRBV29-1, the J call TRBJ2-1; 7 positions match TRBD1. With V trimmed by 1 base and J by 4 bases, 10 bases remained unmatched. CDR3 size: 16 residues. Germline V gives CDR1 SQVTM, CDR2 ANQGSEA. The DNA of the CDR3 is TGCAGCGTTGAAGGTCACCGGGACAGCCGTTACAATGAGCAGTTCTTC. It codes for CSVEGHRDSRYNEQFF.

The sample holds many counts of this clonotype. The chain couples TRBV12-3 or TRBV12-4 to TRBJ2-1; 11 bases line up with TRBD2. The length of the CDR3 is 13 residues. Trimming took 9 bases from V and 10 from J; bases not matched to a gene: 8. The CDR3, as DNA: TGTGCCAGTGAGCTAGCGGGGGGAGGGGAGCAGTTCTTC. Amino acid sequence: CASELAGGGEQFF.

This clonotype was counted between two and nine times. This chain links TRBV4-3 with TRBJ1-1; a weak D match, TRBD1 (5 bases). Germline lookup yields CDR1 LGHNA and CDR2 YSLEER. The CDR3 consists of 17 residues. Trimming took off 0 bases at V and 1 base at J, with 15 bases between the two ends. The CDR3 protein is CASSQDNQGLPNTEAFF. CDR3 DNA sequence: TGCGCCAGCAGCCAAGATAACCAGGGTTTGCCGAACACTGAAGCTTTCTTT.

The chain joins TRBV2 to TRBJ2-7, with D possibly TRBD2 on 5 matching bases. V shed 1 base and J shed 7 bases, with 17 bases lying between them. The CDR3 has 15 residues. From germline, CDR1 is SNHLY and CDR2 FYNNEI. Here the CDR3 reads CASSEGRTFLVEQYV. The CDR3 DNA follows: TGTGCCAGCAGTGAAGGGAGGACCTTTCTTGTGGAGCAGTACGTC.

This clonotype was seen more than once but under ten times. This chain joins TRBV7-9 and TRBJ2-7; D is uncertain. This CDR3 contains 14 residues. Looked up from germline, CDR1 is SEHNR and CDR2 is FQNEAQ (reference sequence). V lost 1 base, J lost 4 bases, and 11 bases lay in between. The CDR3 coding sequence is TGTGCCAGCAGCTTAGAGGGTGGTGCGTACGAGCAGTACTTC. Amino acids: CASSLEGGAYEQYF.

This clonotype was detected a few times. The DNA of the CDR3 is TGCGCCAGCAGTGTCAGGAGGGGGGGCGCATTAGTAACGCAGTATTTT. This gives the protein CASSVRRGGALVTQYF. The chain joins TRBV10-2 to TRBJ2-3; D is possibly TRBD2 (7 bases). The CDR3 is made up of 16 amino acids. The V and J ends lost 4 bases and 9 bases respectively, with 23 bases between them. Germline V gene sequence: CDR1 WSHSY, CDR2 SAAADI.

This clonotype has just a few counts. The rearrangement links TRBV13 to TRBJ1-1, with D possibly matching TRBD1 (6 bases). With 5 bases removed from V and 11 bases from J, the gap between germline ends came to 24 bases. Germline V gene lookup returns CDR1 PRHDT and CDR2 FYEKMQ (reference sequence). The CDR3 runs to 15 residues. The CDR3 coding sequence is TGTGCCAGCAGCCCCCTCAGGGGAGGGACGGTCGGGGCTTTCTTT. Its translation is CASSPLRGGTVGAFF.

The sample holds many counts of this clonotype. The rearrangement uses TRBV12-3 or TRBV12-4 and TRBJ1-2; possible D gene TRBD1, 6 bases. V was trimmed by 6 bases and J by 3 bases, leaving 14 bases between them. This CDR3 is 14 amino acids long. CDR3 sequence reads: CASSLRQDDYGYTF. The CDR3 region has the DNA TGTGCCAGCAGCCTAAGACAGGACGACTATGGCTACACCTTC.

This clonotype has only a few counts. V usage is TRBV12-2 and J usage is TRBJ2-5. TRBV12-2 corresponds to a pseudogene. The CDR3 covers 16 residues. DNA of the CDR3: TGTGCAAGTCGCTTGGCCCTGGTGGGAAGAGGAGAGACCCAGTACTTC. Translating gives CASRLALVGRGETQYF.

In this sample, this clonotype turned up a few times. The CDR3 DNA follows: TGTGCCAGCAGCCGAACGGGACTAGCGGACACAGATACGCAGTATTTT. This translates into CASSRTGLADTDTQYF. The chain carries TRBV14 and TRBJ2-3, with TRBD2 matching 11 bases. The CDR3 is 16 residues long. The trim removed 4 bases at V and 2 bases at J, leaving 5 bases unmatched. Germline CDR1 is SGHDN and CDR2 is FVKESK.

This clonotype was counted between two and nine times. The rearrangement uses TRBV18 and TRBJ2-3; 8 bases agree with TRBD2. The trim removed 3 bases at V and 5 bases at J, leaving 10 bases unmatched. Per germline, CDR1 KGHSH and CDR2 LQKENI. This CDR3 contains 16 residues. The CDR3 DNA follows: TGTGCCAGCTCACCCTACGGAACGGGGGGGTTAGATACGCAGTATTTT. Translating it yields CASSPYGTGGLDTQYF.

This clonotype was seen a handful of times. The chain couples TRBV20-1 to TRBJ1-1; D perhaps matches TRBD1 (6 bases). The germline gives CDR1 DFQATT, CDR2 SNEGSKA (reference sequence). This CDR3 contains 14 residues. With 2 bases removed from V and 1 base from J, the gap between germline ends came to 11 bases. The CDR3 sequence is CSARLGGGNTEAFF. The CDR3 region has the DNA TGCAGTGCTAGATTAGGGGGAGGGAACACTGAAGCTTTCTTT.